This paragraph covers one T cell receptor beta chain sequence. From the 5' RACE reads, TCRdb called clonotypes with MiXCR, one entry per CDR3 protein. The sample holds hundreds of thousands of distinct CDR3 sequences, 28% seen once. These data originate in a study of T-cell memory formation after mild COVID-19. Deletions cut 7 bases from V and 4 bases from J, with 16 bases between. This CDR3 has 14 residues. The sample comprised PBMCs or a T cell subset sorted from them (not recorded which). This TCR came from an adult woman who had mild COVID-19 (a few samples of this study predate the infection). Cell type and time point are not known. This chain joins TRBV12-3 or TRBV12-4 and TRBJ1-2; D not certain. DNA of the CDR3: TGTGCCAGCAAGTTCCGAACAAGCAGCTATGGCTACACCTTC. Encoded protein: CASKFRTSSYGYTF.